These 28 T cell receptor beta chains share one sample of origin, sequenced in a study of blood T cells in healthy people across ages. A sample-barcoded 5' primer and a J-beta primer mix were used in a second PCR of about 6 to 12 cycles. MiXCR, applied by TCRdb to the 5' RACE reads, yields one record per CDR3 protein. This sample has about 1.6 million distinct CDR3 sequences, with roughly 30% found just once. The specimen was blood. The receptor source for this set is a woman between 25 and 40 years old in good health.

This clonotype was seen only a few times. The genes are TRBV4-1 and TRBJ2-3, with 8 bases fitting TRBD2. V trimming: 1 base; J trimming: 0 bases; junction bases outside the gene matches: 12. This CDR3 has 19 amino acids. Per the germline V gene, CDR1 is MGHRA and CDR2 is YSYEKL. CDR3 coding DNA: TGCGCCAGCAGCCAAGGTTTGAGCGGGGGCGCCCCTAGCACAGATACGCAGTATTTT. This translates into CASSQGLSGGAPSTDTQYF.

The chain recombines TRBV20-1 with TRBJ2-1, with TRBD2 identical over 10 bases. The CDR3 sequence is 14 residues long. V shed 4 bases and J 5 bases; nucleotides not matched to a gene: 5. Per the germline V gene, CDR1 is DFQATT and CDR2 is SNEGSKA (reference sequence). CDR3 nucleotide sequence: TGCAGTGCTACCGGACTAGCGGAAAACAATGAGCAGTTCTTC. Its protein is CSATGLAENNEQFF.

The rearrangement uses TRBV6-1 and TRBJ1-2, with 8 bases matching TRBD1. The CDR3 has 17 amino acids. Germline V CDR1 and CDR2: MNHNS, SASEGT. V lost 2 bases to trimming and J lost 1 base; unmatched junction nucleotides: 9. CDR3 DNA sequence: TGTGCCAGCAGTGAAAGGGAGACAGGGGTCTATAACTATGGCTACACCTTC. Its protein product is CASSERETGVYNYGYTF.

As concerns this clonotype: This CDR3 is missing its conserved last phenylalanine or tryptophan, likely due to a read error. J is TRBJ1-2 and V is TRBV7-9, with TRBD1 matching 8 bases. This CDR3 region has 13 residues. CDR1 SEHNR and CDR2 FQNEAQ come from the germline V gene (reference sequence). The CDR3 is CAGRSAGGSGYTV. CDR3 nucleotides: TGTGCCGGCAGGTCGGCAGGGGGCAGTGGCTACACCGTC.

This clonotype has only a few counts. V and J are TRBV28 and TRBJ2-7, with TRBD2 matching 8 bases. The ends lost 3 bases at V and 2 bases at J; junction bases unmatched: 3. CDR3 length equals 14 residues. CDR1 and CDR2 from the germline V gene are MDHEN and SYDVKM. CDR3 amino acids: CASSFPAGAYEQYF. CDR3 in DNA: TGTGCCAGCAGTTTTCCAGCGGGGGCCTACGAGCAGTACTTC.

The CDR3 here is CASSLAWQGAYEQYF. As DNA, the CDR3 is TGTGCCAGCAGCTTGGCCTGGCAGGGGGCTTACGAGCAGTACTTC. The V call is TRBV5-5, the J call TRBJ2-7; TRBD1 matches at 8 bases. The germline gives CDR1 SGHKS, CDR2 YYEKEE (reference sequence). The CDR3 is 15 amino acids. The V segment lost 0 bases and the J segment 4 bases; nucleotides outside the gene matches: 6.

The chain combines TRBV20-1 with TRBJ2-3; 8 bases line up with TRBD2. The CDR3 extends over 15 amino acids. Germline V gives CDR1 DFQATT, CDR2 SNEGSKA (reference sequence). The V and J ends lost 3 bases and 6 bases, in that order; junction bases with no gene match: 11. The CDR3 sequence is CSARSAGARIDTQYF. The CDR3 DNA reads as TGCAGTGCTAGGTCAGCGGGGGCGCGCATTGATACGCAGTATTTT.

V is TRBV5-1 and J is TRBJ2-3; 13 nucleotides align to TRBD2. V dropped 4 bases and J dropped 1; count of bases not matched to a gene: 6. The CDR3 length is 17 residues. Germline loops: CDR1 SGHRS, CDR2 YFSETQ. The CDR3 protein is CASSPTSGRAGTDTQYF. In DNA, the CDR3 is TGCGCCAGCAGCCCTACTAGCGGGAGGGCCGGCACAGATACGCAGTATTTT.

This CDR3 reads CASSPLVGSGANVLTF. In DNA, the CDR3 is TGTGCCAGCAGTCCTTTAGTTGGATCTGGGGCCAACGTCCTGACTTTC. The V and J genes are TRBV12-3 or TRBV12-4 and TRBJ2-6; D gene unclear. The CDR3 contains 16 residues. V lost 5 bases to trimming and J lost 1 base, with 12 bases between them.

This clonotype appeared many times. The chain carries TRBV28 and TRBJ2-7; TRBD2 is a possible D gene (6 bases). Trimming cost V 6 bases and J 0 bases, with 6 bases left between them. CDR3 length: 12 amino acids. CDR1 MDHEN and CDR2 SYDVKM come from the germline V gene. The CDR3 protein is CASRRDSYEQYF. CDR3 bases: TGTGCCAGCAGGCGGGACTCCTACGAGCAGTACTTC.

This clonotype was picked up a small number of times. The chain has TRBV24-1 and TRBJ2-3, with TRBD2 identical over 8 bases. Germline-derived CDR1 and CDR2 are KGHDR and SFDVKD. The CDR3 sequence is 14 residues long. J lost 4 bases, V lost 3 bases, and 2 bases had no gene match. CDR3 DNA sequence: TGTGCCACCAGTGATACGGGGGGGCCAGATACGCAGTATTTT. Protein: CATSDTGGPDTQYF.

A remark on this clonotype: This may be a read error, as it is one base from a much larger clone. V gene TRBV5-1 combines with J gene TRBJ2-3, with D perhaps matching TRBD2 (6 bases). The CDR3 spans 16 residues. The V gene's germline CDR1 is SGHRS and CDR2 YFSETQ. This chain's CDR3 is CASSFGGDPFTDAQYF. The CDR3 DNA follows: TGCGCCAGCAGCTTCGGGGGTGATCCTTTCACAGATGCGCAGTATTTT.

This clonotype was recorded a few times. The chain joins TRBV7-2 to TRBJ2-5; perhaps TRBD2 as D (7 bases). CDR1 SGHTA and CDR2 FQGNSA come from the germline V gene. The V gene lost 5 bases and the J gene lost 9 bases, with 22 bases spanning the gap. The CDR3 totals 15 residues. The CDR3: CASSPGWGGANSQYF. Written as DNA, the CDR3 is TGTGCCAGCAGCCCCGGGTGGGGGGGCGCGAATTCCCAGTACTTC.

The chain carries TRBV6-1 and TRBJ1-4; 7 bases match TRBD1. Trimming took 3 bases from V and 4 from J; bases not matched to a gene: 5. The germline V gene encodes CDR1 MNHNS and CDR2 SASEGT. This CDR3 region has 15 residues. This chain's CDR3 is CASSDRQGYNEKLFF. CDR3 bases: TGTGCCAGCAGTGACCGACAGGGCTATAATGAAAAACTGTTTTTT.

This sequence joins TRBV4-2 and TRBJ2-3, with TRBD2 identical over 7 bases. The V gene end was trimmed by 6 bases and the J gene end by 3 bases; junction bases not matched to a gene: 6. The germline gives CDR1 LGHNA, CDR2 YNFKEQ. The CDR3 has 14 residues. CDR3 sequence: CASSQSSGTDTQYF. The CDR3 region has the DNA TGTGCCAGCAGTCAGTCTAGCGGTACAGATACGCAGTATTTT.

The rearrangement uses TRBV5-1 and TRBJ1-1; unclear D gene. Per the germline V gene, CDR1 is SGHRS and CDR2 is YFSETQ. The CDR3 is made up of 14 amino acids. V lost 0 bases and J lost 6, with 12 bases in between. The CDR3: CASSLGRDEPEAFF. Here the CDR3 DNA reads TGCGCCAGCAGCTTGGGCAGAGATGAGCCTGAAGCTTTCTTT.

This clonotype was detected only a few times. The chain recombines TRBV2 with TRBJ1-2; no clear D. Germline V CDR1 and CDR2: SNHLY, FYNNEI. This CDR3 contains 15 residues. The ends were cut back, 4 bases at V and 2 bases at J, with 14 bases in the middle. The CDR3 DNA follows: TGTGCCAGCAGTGCTAGCAGGACGTCCAACTATGGCTACACCTTC. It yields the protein CASSASRTSNYGYTF.

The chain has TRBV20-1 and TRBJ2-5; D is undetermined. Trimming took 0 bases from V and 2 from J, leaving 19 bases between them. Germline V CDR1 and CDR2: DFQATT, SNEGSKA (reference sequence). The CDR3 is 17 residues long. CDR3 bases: TGCAGTGCTAGAGATCTCAAAAGCTACGAATATCAAGAGACCCAGTACTTC. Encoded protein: CSARDLKSYEYQETQYF.

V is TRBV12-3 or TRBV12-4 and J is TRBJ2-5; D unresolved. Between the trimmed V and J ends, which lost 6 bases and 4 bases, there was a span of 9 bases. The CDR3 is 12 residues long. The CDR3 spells CASSMVPETQYF. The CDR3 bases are TGTGCCAGCAGCATGGTGCCAGAGACCCAGTACTTC.

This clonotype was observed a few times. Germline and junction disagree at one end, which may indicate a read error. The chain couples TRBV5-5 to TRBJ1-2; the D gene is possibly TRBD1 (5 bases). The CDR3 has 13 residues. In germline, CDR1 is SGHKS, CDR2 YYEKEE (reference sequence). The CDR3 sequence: CASSLEGSYDYTF. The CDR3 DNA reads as TGTGCCAGCAGCTTGGAGGGGTCGTATGACTACACCTTC.

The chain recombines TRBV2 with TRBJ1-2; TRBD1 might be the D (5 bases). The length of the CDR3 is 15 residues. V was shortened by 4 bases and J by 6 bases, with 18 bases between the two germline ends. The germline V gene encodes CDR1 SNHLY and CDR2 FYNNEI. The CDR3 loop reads CASSGHPGDTNGYTF. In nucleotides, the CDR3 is TGTGCCAGCAGTGGGCACCCGGGGGATACTAATGGCTACACCTTC.

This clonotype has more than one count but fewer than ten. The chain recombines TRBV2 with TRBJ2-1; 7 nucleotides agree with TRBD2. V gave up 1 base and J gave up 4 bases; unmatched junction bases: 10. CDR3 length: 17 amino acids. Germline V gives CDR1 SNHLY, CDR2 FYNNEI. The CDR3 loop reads CASSEGGRGNPYNEQFF. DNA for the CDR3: TGTGCCAGCAGTGAAGGAGGGCGGGGGAATCCTTACAATGAGCAGTTCTTC.

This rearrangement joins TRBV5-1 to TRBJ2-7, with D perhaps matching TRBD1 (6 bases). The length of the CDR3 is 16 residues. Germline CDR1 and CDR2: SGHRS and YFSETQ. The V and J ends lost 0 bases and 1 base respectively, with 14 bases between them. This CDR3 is CASSLVSLGGSYEQYF. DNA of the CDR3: TGCGCCAGCAGCTTGGTGAGTCTAGGGGGATCCTACGAGCAGTACTTC.

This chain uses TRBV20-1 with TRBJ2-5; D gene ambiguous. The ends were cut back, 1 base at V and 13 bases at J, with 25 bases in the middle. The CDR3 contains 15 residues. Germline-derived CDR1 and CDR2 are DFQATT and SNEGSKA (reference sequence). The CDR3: CSARGLTVPSTSRYF. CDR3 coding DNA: TGCAGTGCTAGAGGGCTCACCGTACCGTCTACGAGCAGGTACTTC.

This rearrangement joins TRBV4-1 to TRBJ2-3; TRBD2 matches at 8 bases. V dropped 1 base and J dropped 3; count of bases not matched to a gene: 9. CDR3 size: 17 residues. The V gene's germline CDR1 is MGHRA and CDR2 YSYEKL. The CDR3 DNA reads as TGCGCCAGCAGCCAAGGGTCCCAGCGGGGGAAAACAGATACGCAGTATTTT. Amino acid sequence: CASSQGSQRGKTDTQYF.

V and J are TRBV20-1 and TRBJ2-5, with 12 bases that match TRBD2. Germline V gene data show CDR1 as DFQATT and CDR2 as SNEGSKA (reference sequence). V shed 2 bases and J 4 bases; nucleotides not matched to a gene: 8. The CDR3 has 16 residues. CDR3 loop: CSARTWPSGGAETQYF. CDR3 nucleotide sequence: TGCAGTGCTAGAACTTGGCCTAGCGGGGGGGCAGAGACCCAGTACTTC.

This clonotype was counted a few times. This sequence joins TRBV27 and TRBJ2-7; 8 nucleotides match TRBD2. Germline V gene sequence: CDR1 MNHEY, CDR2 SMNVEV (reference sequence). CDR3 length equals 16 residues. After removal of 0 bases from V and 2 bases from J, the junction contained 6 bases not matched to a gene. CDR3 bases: TGTGCCAGCAGTTTATCCGGGGGGGACCTCACCTACGAGCAGTACTTC. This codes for CASSLSGGDLTYEQYF.

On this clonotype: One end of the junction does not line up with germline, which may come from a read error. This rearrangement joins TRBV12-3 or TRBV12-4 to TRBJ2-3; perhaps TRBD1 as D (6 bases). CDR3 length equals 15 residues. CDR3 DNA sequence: TGTGCCAGCATCGGACAGAGCTGGGGCACAGATGCGCAGTATTTT. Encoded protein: CASIGQSWGTDAQYF.